This T cell receptor (beta chain) was sequenced during a study of response to subunit inactivated influenza vaccine. V was clipped by 8 bases and J by 0 bases; unmatched bases: 7. The CDR3 is made up of 15 amino acids. Germline V gene lookup returns CDR1 LNHDA and CDR2 SQIVND (reference sequence). Via MiXCR, TCRdb re-called the RT-PCR reads, giving one row per CDR3 protein. The sample carries more than 500,000 distinct CDR3 sequences, 11% recorded once. These data also formed part of another study, on T cells expressing NK-cell markers. That work states: Template switching by 5'RACE with UMIs generated the TCR beta cDNA.

V and J are TRBV19 and TRBJ2-1; 7 bases map to TRBD1. Here the sequenced sample was PBMCs from blood, taken on the day of vaccination. This clonotype was obtained from a man in his fifties who received an inactivated influenza vaccine. The CDR3 spells CASARQGSSYNEQFF. CDR3 in DNA: TGTGCCAGTGCAAGACAGGGAAGCTCCTACAATGAGCAGTTCTTC.